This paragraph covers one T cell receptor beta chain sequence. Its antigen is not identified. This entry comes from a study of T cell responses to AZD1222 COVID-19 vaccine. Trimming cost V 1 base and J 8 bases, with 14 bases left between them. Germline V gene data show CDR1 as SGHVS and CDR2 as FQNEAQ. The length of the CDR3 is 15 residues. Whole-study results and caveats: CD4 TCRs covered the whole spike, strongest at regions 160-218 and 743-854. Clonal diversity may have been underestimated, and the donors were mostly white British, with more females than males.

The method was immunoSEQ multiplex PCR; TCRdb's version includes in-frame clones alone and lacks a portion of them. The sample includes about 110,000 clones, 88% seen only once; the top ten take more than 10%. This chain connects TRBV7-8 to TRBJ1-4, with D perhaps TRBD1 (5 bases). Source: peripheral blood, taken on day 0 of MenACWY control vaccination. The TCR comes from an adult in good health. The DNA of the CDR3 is TGTGCCAGCAGCTTAGGGAGGGGATCAAGGGAAAAACTGTTTTTT. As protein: CASSLGRGSREKLFF.